This T cell receptor beta chain comes out of a study of blood T cell repertoires in COVID-19. About the research overall: From T cells, B-cell-depleted T cells, or PBMCs came the material, which was cDNA or gDNA.

CDR1 and CDR2 from the germline V gene are MNHEY and SVGAGI. The V and J ends lost 7 bases and 6 bases, in that order; junction bases with no gene match: 6. The CDR3 totals 13 residues. Only a few counts were recorded for this clone. The protocol was immunoSEQ multiplex PCR, while the TCRdb copy is restricted to in-frame clones and leaves out a portion. Here the sample spans 19,000 or so clones, about 82% being singletons. Source material: peripheral blood. The TCR sequence derives from an elderly man with acute or convalescent COVID-19. V is TRBV6-5 and J is TRBJ1-1; 9 nucleotides agree with TRBD1. The CDR3 DNA reads as TGTGCCAGCAATCAACAGGGGGCCTCTGAAGCTTTCTTT. It codes for CASNQQGASEAFF.